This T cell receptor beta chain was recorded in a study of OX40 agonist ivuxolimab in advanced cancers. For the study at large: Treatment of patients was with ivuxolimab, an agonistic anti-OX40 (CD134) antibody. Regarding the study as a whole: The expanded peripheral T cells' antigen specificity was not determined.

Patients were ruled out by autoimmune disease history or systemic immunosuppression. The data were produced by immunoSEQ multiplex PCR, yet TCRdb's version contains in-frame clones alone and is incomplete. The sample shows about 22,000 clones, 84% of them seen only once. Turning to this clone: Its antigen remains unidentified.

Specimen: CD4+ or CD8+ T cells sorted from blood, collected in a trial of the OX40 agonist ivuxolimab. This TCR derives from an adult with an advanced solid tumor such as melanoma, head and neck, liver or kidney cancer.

The chain's CDR3 is CASSAPTGTGDTGELFF. In nucleotides, the CDR3 is TGTGCCAGCAGCGCTCCAACCGGGACAGGGGACACCGGGGAGCTGTTTTTT. This sequence joins TRBV9 and TRBJ2-2, with 10 bases aligning to TRBD1. The CDR3 is 17 residues long. Germline CDR1 reads SGDLS; CDR2 reads YYNGEE. J gave up 3 bases and V 3 bases, and 8 bases lay outside the gene matches.